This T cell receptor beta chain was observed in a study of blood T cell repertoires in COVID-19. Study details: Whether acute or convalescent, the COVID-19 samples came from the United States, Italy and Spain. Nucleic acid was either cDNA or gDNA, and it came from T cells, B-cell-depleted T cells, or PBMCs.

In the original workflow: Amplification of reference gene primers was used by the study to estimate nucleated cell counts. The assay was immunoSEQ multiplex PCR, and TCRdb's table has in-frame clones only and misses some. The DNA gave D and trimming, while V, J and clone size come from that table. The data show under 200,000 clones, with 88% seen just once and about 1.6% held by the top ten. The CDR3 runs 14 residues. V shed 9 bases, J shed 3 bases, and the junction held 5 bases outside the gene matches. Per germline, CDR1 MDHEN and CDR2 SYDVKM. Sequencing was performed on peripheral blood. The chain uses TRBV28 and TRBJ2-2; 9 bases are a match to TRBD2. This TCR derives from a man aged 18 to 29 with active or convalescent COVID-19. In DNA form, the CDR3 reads TGTGCCAGTATACTAGCGGGTGACACCGGGGAGCTGTTTTTT. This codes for CASILAGDTGELFF.